The 14 T cell receptor beta chains listed next were all sequenced from one sample in a study of shared clonotypes between healthy human individuals. Measured with immunoSEQ multiplex PCR; TCRdb has only the in-frame clones, and not every one. Of 200,000 to 250,000 clones listed, about 65% were seen once; the top ten hold 8.5% to 14%. Sequences were obtained from memory CD4+ T cells sorted from blood. The sample's subset: CD45RA-negative fraction. The receptor set was obtained from a man aged 25-45 years in good health.

The chain recombines TRBV30 with TRBJ2-2, with no clear D. The CDR3 length is 13 residues. The germline V gene encodes CDR1 GTSNPN and CDR2 SVGIG (reference sequence). The V gene lost 3 bases and the J gene lost 0 bases, with 5 bases spanning the gap. This chain's CDR3 is CAWSATNTGELFF. The CDR3 DNA reads as TGTGCCTGGAGCGCTACGAACACCGGGGAGCTGTTTTTT.

The genes are TRBV5-1 and TRBJ2-1, with D perhaps matching TRBD1 or TRBD2 (6 bases each). Trimming took off 4 bases at V and 12 bases at J, with 17 bases between the two ends. This CDR3 contains 13 residues. From germline, CDR1 is SGHRS and CDR2 YFSETQ. The CDR3 sequence is CASSEQTGGGQFF. The CDR3 DNA follows: TGCGCCAGCAGCGAGCAAACCGGGGGCGGGCAGTTCTTC.

The chain is built from TRBV6-4 and TRBJ2-2; 7 bases are shared with TRBD2. The germline V gene has CDR1 MRHNA and CDR2 SNTAGT. Unmatched junction bases numbered 1, after V lost 2 bases and J lost 4 bases. The CDR3 contains 14 residues. In nucleotides, the CDR3 is TGTGCCAGCAGTGACGGGAGGGCCACCGGGGAGCTGTTTTTT. This sequence encodes CASSDGRATGELFF.

The chain combines TRBV7-9 with TRBJ2-1; possible D gene TRBD2, 5 bases. CDR1 is SEHNR and CDR2 is FQNEAQ in the germline V gene (reference sequence). The V gene lost 2 bases and the J gene lost 10 bases, with 15 bases spanning the gap. The CDR3 has 14 amino acids. CDR3 loop: CASSLLPSRGEQFF. CDR3 nucleotides: TGTGCCAGCAGCTTACTTCCCTCTCGCGGGGAGCAGTTCTTC.

In its sample, this clone was seen once. J is TRBJ1-5 and V is TRBV28, with 7 bases fitting TRBD1. The CDR3 is made up of 15 amino acids. V dropped 3 bases and J dropped 2; count of bases not matched to a gene: 4. Germline lookup yields CDR1 MDHEN and CDR2 SYDVKM. Here the CDR3 DNA reads TGTGCCAGCAGTTTGGCAGGGGGGGGCAATCAGCCCCAGCATTTT. Protein product: CASSLAGGGNQPQHF.

V and J are TRBV18 and TRBJ1-1; no definite D call. Germline V gives CDR1 KGHSH, CDR2 LQKENI. This CDR3 contains 13 residues. The ends were cut back, 3 bases at V and 1 base at J, with 6 bases in the middle. In DNA, the CDR3 is TGTGCCAGCTCACCTGAGAGGAACACTGAAGCTTTCTTT. This gives the protein CASSPERNTEAFF.

The chain carries TRBV7-9 and TRBJ1-4; TRBD1 aligns across 8 bases. The ends lost 5 bases at V and 4 bases at J; junction bases unmatched: 6. CDR3 length: 15 residues. Germline V gene lookup returns CDR1 SEHNR and CDR2 FQNEAQ (reference sequence). The CDR3 DNA is TGTGCCAGCAGCCCACAGGGGGGGTATAATGAAAAACTGTTTTTT. It yields the protein CASSPQGGYNEKLFF.

This clone has only a few counts. The chain links TRBV18 to TRBJ2-3; D gene unclear. Germline CDR1 KGHSH, CDR2 LQKENI. CDR3 length: 16 amino acids. Trimming took 0 bases from V and 1 from J, leaving 11 bases between them. In DNA, the CDR3 is TGTGCCAGCTCACCACCGGTTCGCGGTCGCACAGATACGCAGTATTTT. As protein: CASSPPVRGRTDTQYF.

This clone was picked up a small number of times. This chain links TRBV5-1 with TRBJ2-7; weak D call: TRBD1 (6 bases). CDR3 length: 15 amino acids. Trimming shortened V by 4 bases and J by 0 bases, and 14 bases separated the two germline ends. Germline CDR1 and CDR2: SGHRS and YFSETQ. The DNA for the CDR3 is TGCGCCAGCAGCCCCCGTGGGGACAACTCCTACGAGCAGTACTTC. Translated, it gives CASSPRGDNSYEQYF.

The CDR3: CASSFGLASTDTQYF. CDR3 bases: TGTGCCAGCAGCTTCGGACTAGCGAGCACAGATACGCAGTATTTT. J is TRBJ2-3 and V is TRBV5-6; TRBD2 agrees at 9 bases. Germline CDR1 SGHDT, CDR2 YYEEEE. The CDR3 is made up of 15 amino acids. V lost 2 bases and J lost 0; bases outside the gene matches: 1.

The rearrangement uses TRBV5-4 and TRBJ2-7, with D possibly matching TRBD2 (6 bases). CDR1 and CDR2 from the germline V gene are SGHNT and YYREEE (reference sequence). This CDR3 region has 16 residues. V lost 0 bases and J lost 1, with 14 bases in between. For the CDR3, the DNA is TGTGCCAGCAGCTTGGGGAGCGGGCTAGGATCCTACGAGCAGTACTTC. Amino acid sequence: CASSLGSGLGSYEQYF.

The gene calls are TRBV5-1 and TRBJ2-3, with 7 bases fitting TRBD1. CDR1 SGHRS and CDR2 YFSETQ come from the germline V gene. The CDR3 is 15 residues long. Losses at the gene ends were 2 bases for V and 2 bases for J; bases not matched to a gene: 5. CDR3 loop: CASSFQTGPTDTQYF. Written as DNA, the CDR3 is TGCGCCAGCAGCTTCCAGACAGGGCCCACAGATACGCAGTATTTT.

The chain links TRBV12-5 to TRBJ2-1; 8 bases map to TRBD2. The V gene end was trimmed by 2 bases and the J gene end by 9 bases; junction bases not matched to a gene: 6. The V gene's germline CDR1 is LGHNT and CDR2 FRNRAP. This CDR3 region has 14 residues. CDR3 bases: TGTGCTAGTGGTTTGAGCGGGAGCCCAGCTGAGCAGTTCTTC. This encodes CASGLSGSPAEQFF.

This clone turned up a few times. The chain has TRBV28 and TRBJ2-3; D is possibly TRBD2 (5 bases). Germline-derived CDR1 and CDR2 are MDHEN and SYDVKM. This CDR3 is 16 amino acids long. V was shortened by 5 bases and J by 1 base, with 16 bases between the two germline ends. CDR3 sequence: CASSPHMDLRTDTQYF. CDR3 nucleotides: TGTGCCAGCAGTCCACACATGGACTTACGCACAGATACGCAGTATTTT.